Shown below are 26 T cell receptor beta chains from a single sample sequenced in a study of cytomegalovirus exposure and HLA in healthy donors. Vbeta (60) and Jbeta (13) primers were used in the PCR. This table comes from immunoSEQ multiplex PCR, and its TCRdb copy is limited to in-frame clones, with some not included. This table lists 100,000 or so clones. Input material: PBMCs. The receptors were sampled from a man in his fifties or sixties in good health and CMV-seronegative.

The chain joins TRBV5-1 to TRBJ1-1; TRBD1 agrees at 7 bases. Germline-derived CDR1 and CDR2 are SGHRS and YFSETQ. The CDR3 loop spans 14 amino acids. Unmatched junction bases numbered 7, after V lost 4 bases and J lost 4 bases. CDR3 DNA: TGCGCCAGCAGCCTGGGACAGTTAGTCACTGAAGCTTTCTTT. Its translation: CASSLGQLVTEAFF.

The chain uses TRBV18 and TRBJ1-6; the D is unclear. Germline V gene data show CDR1 as KGHSH and CDR2 as LQKENI. The CDR3 contains 16 residues. V was trimmed by 0 bases and J by 7 bases, leaving 13 bases between them. The CDR3 protein is CASSPPEPSGNSPLHF. CDR3 in DNA: TGTGCCAGCTCACCACCAGAGCCATCGGGGAATTCACCCCTCCACTTT.

The rearrangement links TRBV19 to TRBJ1-1, with 7 bases identical to TRBD1. The CDR3 is 17 amino acids. With 2 bases clipped from V and 0 bases from J, the junction kept 9 bases outside the gene matches. Germline assignment: CDR1 LNHDA and CDR2 SQIVND (reference sequence). Here the CDR3 DNA reads TGTGCCAGTAGTATACGGGGCCAGGGGGACCTGAACACTGAAGCTTTCTTT. This codes for CASSIRGQGDLNTEAFF.

V usage is TRBV7-2 and J usage is TRBJ2-5, with 9 bases aligning to TRBD2. Trimming cost V 3 bases and J 4 bases; bases outside gene matches: 6. CDR3 length equals 15 residues. Germline CDR1 reads SGHTA; CDR2 reads FQGNSA. The CDR3: CASSFPGTSLETQYF. The CDR3 nucleotides are TGTGCCAGCAGCTTCCCCGGGACTAGCCTAGAGACCCAGTACTTC. Full variable domain (remainder filled in from reference TRBV7-2 and TRBJ2-5): GAGVSQSPSNKVTEKGKDVELRCDPISGHTALYWYRQSLGQGLEFLIYFQGNSAPDKSGLPSDRFSAERTGGSVSTLTIQRTQQEDSAVYLCASSFPGTSLETQYFGPGTRLLVL.

The chain uses TRBV5-1 and TRBJ1-4, with D tentatively TRBD1 (5 bases). Per germline, CDR1 SGHRS and CDR2 YFSETQ. The CDR3 extends over 14 amino acids. With 4 bases removed from V and 7 bases from J, the gap between germline ends came to 14 bases. This CDR3 reads CASSTTAGVEKLFF. For the CDR3, the DNA is TGCGCCAGCAGCACGACAGCGGGGGTTGAAAAACTGTTTTTT.

This chain links TRBV29-1 with TRBJ2-1; 8 bases fit TRBD2. The V gene's germline CDR1 is SQVTM and CDR2 ANQGSEA. V lost 2 bases, J lost 3 bases, and 3 bases stayed unmatched. The CDR3 consists of 14 residues. The CDR3: CSVELAGHYNEQFF. The CDR3 DNA reads as TGCAGCGTTGAATTAGCGGGGCACTACAATGAGCAGTTCTTC.

The CDR3 sequence is CASSDAGTGATNEKLFF. DNA of the CDR3: TGTGCCAGCAGCGACGCCGGGACAGGAGCAACTAATGAAAAACTGTTTTTT. The chain has TRBV7-9 and TRBJ1-4; 8 bases fit TRBD1. Germline V gives CDR1 SEHNR, CDR2 FQNEAQ (reference sequence). J was trimmed by 0 bases and V by 5 bases; bases with no gene match: 8. The CDR3 consists of 17 residues.

The rearrangement uses TRBV29-1 and TRBJ2-2; 7 bases line up with TRBD1. Germline V gives CDR1 SQVTM, CDR2 ANQGSEA. V dropped 3 bases and J dropped 5; count of bases not matched to a gene: 3. The CDR3 sequence is 13 residues long. The CDR3 DNA follows: TGCAGCGTTGACCACAGGGGAACCGGGGAGCTGTTTTTT. It yields the protein CSVDHRGTGELFF.

The gene calls are TRBV6-1 and TRBJ1-2; D may be TRBD1 (6 bases). The length of the CDR3 is 16 residues. In germline, CDR1 is MNHNS, CDR2 SASEGT. Trimming pared 2 bases from V and 1 base from J, leaving 14 bases between. The CDR3 reads CASSETRGRFNYGYTF. For the CDR3, the DNA is TGTGCCAGCAGTGAAACCAGGGGTCGTTTTAACTATGGCTACACCTTC.

V and J are TRBV5-4 and TRBJ1-3, with 9 positions matching TRBD1. CDR1 and CDR2 (germline): SGHNT, YYREEE (reference sequence). The CDR3 contains 17 residues. The J segment lost 3 bases and the V segment lost 4 bases, leaving 11 bases of the junction unmatched. DNA of the CDR3: TGTGCCAGCAGCCGGGGGACAGGGATAAATCGTGGAAACACCATATATTTT. It codes for CASSRGTGINRGNTIYF.

The chain combines TRBV6-6 with TRBJ2-6; D ambiguous. Trimming stripped 8 bases from V and 0 bases from J, with 14 bases between. The germline CDR1 and CDR2 sequences are MNHNY and SVGAGI (reference sequence). This CDR3 spans 16 amino acids. CDR3 DNA: TGTGCCAGCGGGTCTAGTACCCCCTCTGGGGCCAACGTCCTGACTTTC. Amino acid sequence: CASGSSTPSGANVLTF.

CDR3 protein: CASRLAASGGEQYF. The CDR3 DNA is TGTGCCAGCAGACTTGCTGCGTCTGGCGGGGAGCAGTACTTC. This sequence joins TRBV6-5 and TRBJ2-7; TRBD2 might be the D (5 bases). This CDR3 has 14 amino acids. Trimming removed 6 bases at V and 7 bases at J, with 19 bases between. CDR1 MNHEY and CDR2 SVGAGI come from the germline V gene.

This chain joins TRBV7-2 and TRBJ1-5; D remains ambiguous. Per germline, CDR1 SGHTA and CDR2 FQGNSA. Trimming pared 6 bases from V and 6 bases from J, leaving 15 bases between. CDR3 size: 14 residues. CDR3 residues: CASSHLPTGQPQHF. CDR3 sequence (DNA): TGTGCCAGCAGTCACTTGCCCACCGGTCAGCCCCAGCATTTT.

V usage is TRBV5-1 and J usage is TRBJ2-5; 7 bases line up with TRBD2. V trimming: 2 bases; J trimming: 2 bases; junction bases outside the gene matches: 3. The V gene's germline CDR1 is SGHRS and CDR2 YFSETQ. The CDR3 loop spans 14 amino acids. The CDR3 protein is CASSFLGGQETQYF. In DNA form, the CDR3 reads TGCGCCAGCAGCTTCTTGGGGGGGCAAGAGACCCAGTACTTC. Full variable domain (missing parts from reference TRBV5-1 and TRBJ2-5): KAGVTQTPRYLIKTRGQQVTLSCSPISGHRSVSWYQQTPGQGLQFLFEYFSETQRNKGNFPGRFSGRQFSNSRSEMNVSTLELGDSALYLCASSFLGGQETQYFGPGTRLLVL.

This chain links TRBV7-9 with TRBJ2-7; TRBD1 matches 7 bases. The CDR3 runs to 14 residues. CDR1 is SEHNR and CDR2 is FQNEAQ in the germline V gene (reference sequence). Losses at the gene ends were 2 bases for V and 3 bases for J; bases not matched to a gene: 4. CDR3: CASSLSRDSYEQYF. As DNA, the CDR3 is TGTGCCAGCAGCTTAAGCCGGGACAGCTACGAGCAGTACTTC. Combining the CDR3 with reference TRBV7-9 and TRBJ2-7 gives the whole variable domain DTGVSQNPRHKITKRGQNVTFRCDPISEHNRLYWYRQTLGQGPEFLTYFQNEAQLEKSRLLSDRFSAERPKGSFSTLEIQRTEQGDSAMYLCASSLSRDSYEQYFGPGTRLTVT.

The chain carries TRBV7-2 and TRBJ1-2; unclear D gene. V lost 5 bases and J 2 bases, leaving 6 bases between the germline ends. This CDR3 contains 12 residues. Germline values: CDR1 SGHTA, CDR2 FQGNSA. CDR3 bases: TGTGCCAGCAGCAAACAGAACTATGGCTACACCTTC. As protein: CASSKQNYGYTF.

This rearrangement joins TRBV5-1 to TRBJ2-5, with 9 bases aligning to TRBD2. CDR1 and CDR2 (germline): SGHRS, YFSETQ. With 0 bases clipped from V and 3 bases from J, the junction kept 6 bases outside the gene matches. This CDR3 comprises 16 residues. The DNA for the CDR3 is TGCGCCAGCAGCTTGGGGGGGGCTAGCGGGAAAGAGACCCAGTACTTC. This encodes CASSLGGASGKETQYF.

V usage is TRBV4-1 and J usage is TRBJ1-6; D might be TRBD1 (5 bases). The CDR3 runs 15 residues. Trimming left V 1 base short and J 8 bases short, with 12 bases between. CDR1 and CDR2 (germline): MGHRA, YSYEKL. As DNA, the CDR3 is TGCGCCAGCAGCCAAGCTCGGGGGAGGGATTCACCCCTCCACTTT. It yields the protein CASSQARGRDSPLHF.

Comment on this clone: Within the sample, other DNA sequences also encode this same CDR3. This chain joins TRBV5-1 and TRBJ2-1; D remains unclear. The CDR3 consists of 16 residues. CDR1 is SGHRS, CDR2 YFSETQ, per germline. The V end lost 1 base, the J end lost 2 bases, and 13 bases lay between the germline ends. The DNA of the CDR3 is TGCGCCAGCAGCTTGACAGTCACTCTCACCTACAATGAGCAGTTCTTC. Its protein product is CASSLTVTLTYNEQFF.

The chain couples TRBV29-1 to TRBJ2-1; 10 nucleotides agree with TRBD2. CDR3 size: 16 residues. V shed 4 bases and J 4 bases; nucleotides not matched to a gene: 10. Germline CDR1 reads SQVTM; CDR2 reads ANQGSEA. CDR3 residues: CSVGGITSGVYNEQFF. In nucleotides, the CDR3 is TGCAGCGTTGGGGGGATCACTAGCGGGGTATACAATGAGCAGTTCTTC.

This rearrangement joins TRBV18 to TRBJ1-5, with TRBD1 matching over 9 bases. With 5 bases clipped from V and 5 bases from J, the junction kept 4 bases outside the gene matches. Germline V lookup: CDR1 KGHSH, CDR2 LQKENI. The CDR3 totals 14 residues. As DNA, the CDR3 is TGTGCCAGCTCAGCTACAGGGGGCGATCAGCCCCAGCATTTT. Residues: CASSATGGDQPQHF.

As DNA, the CDR3 is TGTGCCAGTAACCCTGCCCGGGACAGGGTTGACGAGCAGTACTTC. It yields the protein CASNPARDRVDEQYF. The rearrangement uses TRBV19 and TRBJ2-7, with 9 bases that match TRBD1. V lost 7 bases and J lost 5; bases outside the gene matches: 12. This CDR3 is 15 amino acids long. Germline CDR1 is LNHDA and CDR2 is SQIVND (reference sequence).

V gene TRBV7-2 combines with J gene TRBJ1-2; 9 bases are shared with TRBD1. Germline V lookup: CDR1 SGHTA, CDR2 FQGNSA. The V segment lost 5 bases and the J segment 7 bases; nucleotides outside the gene matches: 11. The CDR3 is 15 amino acids. The CDR3 nucleotides read TGTGCCAGCAGCATGACAGGGGGTTCGCCTGTTGGCTACACCTTC. As protein: CASSMTGGSPVGYTF.

J is TRBJ2-2 and V is TRBV4-3; TRBD2 aligns across 7 bases. Germline assignment: CDR1 LGHNA and CDR2 YSLEER. The CDR3 covers 17 residues. The V and J ends lost 3 bases and 0 bases, in that order; junction bases with no gene match: 7. This chain's CDR3 is CASSHPRDYTNTGELFF. The CDR3 DNA follows: TGCGCCAGCAGCCACCCGCGGGACTATACGAACACCGGGGAGCTGTTTTTT.

The chain carries TRBV4-1 and TRBJ1-2; 9 nucleotides agree with TRBD1. The ends lost 4 bases at V and 4 bases at J; junction bases unmatched: 4. Germline V CDR1 and CDR2: MGHRA, YSYEKL. CDR3 length equals 14 residues. The CDR3 DNA is TGCGCCAGCAGCCCGGACAGGGGTACCTATGGCTACACCTTC. It codes for CASSPDRGTYGYTF.

The chain couples TRBV4-3 to TRBJ2-4, with 7 bases identical to TRBD1. CDR1 and CDR2 (germline): LGHNA, YSLEER. The CDR3 is 15 residues long. Losses at the gene ends were 4 bases for V and 0 bases for J; bases not matched to a gene: 3. CDR3 sequence: CASSLRQGAKNIQYF. CDR3 in DNA: TGCGCCAGCAGCCTACGACAGGGAGCCAAAAACATTCAGTACTTC.